The clone carrying this TCR beta chain appeared many times. What it recognizes is unknown. Time point of the sample: newly diagnosed GD, antithyroid drugs for less than 3 months. TCR sequences were obtained from RNA taken from PBMCs. This record belongs to a study of regulatory T cells in long-lasting Graves disease. Looking at the study overall: Less than 3 months of antithyroid drugs had been taken by newly diagnosed Graves' patients. The study, taken as a whole, reports: Persistent disease samples used TRBV28, TRBJ1-2 and TRBJ2-5 preferentially. A greater number of public clonotypes (about 2,900) was shared by persistent patients than by new patients (about 960).

HTBI primers from iRepertoire and Arm-PCR of CDR3 regions yielded the TCR beta libraries. Original methodology: Samples jointly harbored roughly 60 TRBV and 14 TRBJ segments. One entry per CDR3 protein results from TCRdb running MiXCR on the multiplex PCR reads. V and J calls and clone size were set by TCRdb, not the authors. The sample holds more than 400,000 distinct CDR3 sequences, roughly 15% seen once. Trimming removed 0 bases from V and 5 bases from J, with 14 bases in between. The germline gives CDR1 SGHAT, CDR2 FQNNGV. The CDR3 totals 15 residues. These data also formed part of another study, on T cells in Graves' hyperthyroidism and ophthalmopathy.

The sample was peripheral blood mononuclear cells (PBMCs), taken at new diagnosis, from a patient treated with antithyroid drugs. This sequence joins TRBV11-2 and TRBJ2-7; a weak D match, TRBD2 (5 bases). This sequence originates from a woman aged 25-40 years with Graves disease. The CDR3, as DNA: TGTGCCAGCAGCTTAGAGGCTAGCTCGGTCCACGAGCAGTACTTC. Translation: CASSLEASSVHEQYF. The full variable domain, in which reference TRBV11-2 and TRBJ2-7 provide the parts outside the CDR3, is EAGVAQSPRYKIIEKRQSVAFWCNPISGHATLYWYQQILGQGPKLLIQFQNNGVVDDSQLPKDRFSAERLKGVDSTLKIQPAKLEDSAVYLCASSLEASSVHEQYFGPGTRLTVT.